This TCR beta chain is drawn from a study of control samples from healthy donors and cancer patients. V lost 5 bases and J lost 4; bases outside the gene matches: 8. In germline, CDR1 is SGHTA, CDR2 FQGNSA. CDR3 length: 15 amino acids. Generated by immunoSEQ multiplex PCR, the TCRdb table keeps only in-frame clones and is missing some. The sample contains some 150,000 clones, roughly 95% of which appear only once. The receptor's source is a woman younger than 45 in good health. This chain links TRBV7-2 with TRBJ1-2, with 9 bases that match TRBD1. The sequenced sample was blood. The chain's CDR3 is CASSVGPGQGYGYTF. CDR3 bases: TGTGCCAGCAGCGTAGGTCCGGGACAGGGCTATGGCTACACCTTC.